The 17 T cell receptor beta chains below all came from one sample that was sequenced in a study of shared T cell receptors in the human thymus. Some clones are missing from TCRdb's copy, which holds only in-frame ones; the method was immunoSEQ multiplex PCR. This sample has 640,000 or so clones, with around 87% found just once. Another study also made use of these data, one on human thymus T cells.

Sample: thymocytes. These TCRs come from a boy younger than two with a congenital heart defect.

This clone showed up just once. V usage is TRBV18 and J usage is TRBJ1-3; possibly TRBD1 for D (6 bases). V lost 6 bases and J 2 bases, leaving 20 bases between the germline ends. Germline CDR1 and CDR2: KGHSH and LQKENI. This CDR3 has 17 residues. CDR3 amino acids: CASSETGYHGPGNTIYF. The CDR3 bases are TGTGCCAGCTCCGAGACAGGTTACCATGGCCCTGGAAACACCATATATTTT.

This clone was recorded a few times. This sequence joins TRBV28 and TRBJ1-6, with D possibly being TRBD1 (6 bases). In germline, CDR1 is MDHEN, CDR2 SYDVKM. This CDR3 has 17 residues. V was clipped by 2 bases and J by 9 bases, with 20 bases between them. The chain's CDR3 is CASSLLNRDTGGSPLHF. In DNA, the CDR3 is TGTGCCAGCAGTTTACTGAACCGGGACACTGGCGGTTCACCCCTCCACTTT.

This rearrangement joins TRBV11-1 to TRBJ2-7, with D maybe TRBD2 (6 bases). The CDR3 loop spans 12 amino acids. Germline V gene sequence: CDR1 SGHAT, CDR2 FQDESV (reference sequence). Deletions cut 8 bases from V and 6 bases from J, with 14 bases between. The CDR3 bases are TGTGCCAGCCAAGGGGACTTTCGCGAGCAGTACTTC. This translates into CASQGDFREQYF.

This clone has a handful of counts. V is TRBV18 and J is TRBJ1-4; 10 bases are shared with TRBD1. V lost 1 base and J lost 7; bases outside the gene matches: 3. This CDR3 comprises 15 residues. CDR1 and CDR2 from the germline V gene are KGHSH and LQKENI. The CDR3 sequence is CASSPRDRGVEKLFF. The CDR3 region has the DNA TGTGCCAGCTCACCACGGGACAGGGGAGTTGAAAAACTGTTTTTT. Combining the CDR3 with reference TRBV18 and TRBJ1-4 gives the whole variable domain NAGVMQNPRHLVRRRGQEARLRCSPMKGHSHVYWYRQLPEEGLKFMVYLQKENIIDESGMPKERFSAEFPKEGPSILRIQQVVRGDSAAYFCASSPRDRGVEKLFFGSGTQLSVL.

Written as DNA, the CDR3 is TGCGCCAGCAGCCCCACAGGGGCCGGAATTAACTATGGCTACACCTTC. This codes for CASSPTGAGINYGYTF. The chain employs TRBV4-1 and TRBJ1-2; TRBD1 agrees at 7 bases. Looked up from germline, CDR1 is MGHRA and CDR2 is YSYEKL. CDR3 size: 16 residues. After removal of 4 bases from V and 1 base from J, the junction contained 9 bases not matched to a gene.

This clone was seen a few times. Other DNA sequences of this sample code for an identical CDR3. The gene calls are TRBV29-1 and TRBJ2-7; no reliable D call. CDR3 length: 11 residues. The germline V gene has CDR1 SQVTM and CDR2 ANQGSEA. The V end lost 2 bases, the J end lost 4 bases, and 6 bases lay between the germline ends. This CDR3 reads CSVESSYEQYF. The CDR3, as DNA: TGCAGCGTTGAATCGAGTTACGAGCAGTACTTC.

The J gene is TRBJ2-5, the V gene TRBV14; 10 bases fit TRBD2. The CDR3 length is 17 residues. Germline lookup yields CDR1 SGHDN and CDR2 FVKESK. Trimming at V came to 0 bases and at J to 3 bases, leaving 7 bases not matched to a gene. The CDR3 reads CASSQEWRTSGEETQYF. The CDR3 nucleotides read TGTGCCAGCAGCCAAGAATGGAGGACTAGCGGAGAAGAGACCCAGTACTTC.

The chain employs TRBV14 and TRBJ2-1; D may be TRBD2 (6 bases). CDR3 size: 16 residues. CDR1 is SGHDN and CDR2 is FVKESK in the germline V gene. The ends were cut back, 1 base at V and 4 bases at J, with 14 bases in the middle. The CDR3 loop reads CASSQAAGRGYNEQFF. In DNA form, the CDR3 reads TGTGCCAGCAGCCAAGCGGCGGGTCGGGGGTACAATGAGCAGTTCTTC.

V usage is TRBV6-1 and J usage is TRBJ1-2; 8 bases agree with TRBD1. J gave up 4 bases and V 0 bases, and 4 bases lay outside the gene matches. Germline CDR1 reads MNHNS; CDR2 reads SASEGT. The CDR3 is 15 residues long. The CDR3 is CASSEAQTGAYGYTF. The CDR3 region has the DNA TGTGCCAGCAGTGAAGCTCAGACAGGGGCCTATGGCTACACCTTC.

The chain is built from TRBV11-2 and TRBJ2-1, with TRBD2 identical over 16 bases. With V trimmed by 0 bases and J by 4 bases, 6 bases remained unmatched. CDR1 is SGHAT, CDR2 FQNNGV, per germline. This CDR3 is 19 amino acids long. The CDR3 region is CASSLDPGTSGRGYNEQFF. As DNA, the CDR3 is TGTGCCAGCAGCTTAGACCCCGGGACTAGCGGGAGGGGTTACAATGAGCAGTTCTTC.

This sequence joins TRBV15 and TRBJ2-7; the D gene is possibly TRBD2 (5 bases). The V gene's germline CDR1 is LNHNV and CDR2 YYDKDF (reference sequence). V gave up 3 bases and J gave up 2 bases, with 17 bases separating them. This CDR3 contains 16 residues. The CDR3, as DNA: TGTGCCACCAGCAGTGACCGGGGAGCACTGACCTACGAGCAGTACTTC. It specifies CATSSDRGALTYEQYF.

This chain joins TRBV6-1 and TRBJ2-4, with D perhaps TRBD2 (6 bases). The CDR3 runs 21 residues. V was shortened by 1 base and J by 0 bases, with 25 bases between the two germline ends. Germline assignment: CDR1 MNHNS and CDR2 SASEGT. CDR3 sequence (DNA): TGTGCCAGCAGTGAAGGGCACTGGGCTAGCGAAACCGATATAGCCAAAAACATTCAGTACTTC. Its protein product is CASSEGHWASETDIAKNIQYF.

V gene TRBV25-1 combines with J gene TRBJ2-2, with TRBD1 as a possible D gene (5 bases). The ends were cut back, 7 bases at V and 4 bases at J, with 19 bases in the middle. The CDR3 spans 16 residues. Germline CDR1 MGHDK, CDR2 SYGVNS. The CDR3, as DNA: TGTGCCAGCACCGAAGGGGCAGGGCTTCGCACCGGGGAGCTGTTTTTT. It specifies CASTEGAGLRTGELFF.

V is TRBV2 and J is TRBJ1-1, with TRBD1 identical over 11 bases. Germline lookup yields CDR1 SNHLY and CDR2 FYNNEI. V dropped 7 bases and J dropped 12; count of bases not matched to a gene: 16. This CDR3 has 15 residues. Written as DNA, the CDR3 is TGTGCCAGCACCCGAGGAGGACAGGGGGCGTCCCATCCTTTCTTT. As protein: CASTRGGQGASHPFF.

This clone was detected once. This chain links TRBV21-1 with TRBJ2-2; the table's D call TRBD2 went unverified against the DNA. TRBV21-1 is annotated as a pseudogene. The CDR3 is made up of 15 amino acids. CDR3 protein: CASSISGNKTGELFF. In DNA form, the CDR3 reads TGTGCCAGCAGCATAAGCGGGAACAAAACCGGGGAGCTGTTTTTT.

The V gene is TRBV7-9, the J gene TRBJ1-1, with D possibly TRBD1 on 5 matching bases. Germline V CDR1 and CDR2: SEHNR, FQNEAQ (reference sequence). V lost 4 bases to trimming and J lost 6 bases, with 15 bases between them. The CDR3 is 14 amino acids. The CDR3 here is CASSSRVGGPEAFF. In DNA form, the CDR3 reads TGTGCCAGCAGCTCCCGGGTGGGGGGACCTGAAGCTTTCTTT. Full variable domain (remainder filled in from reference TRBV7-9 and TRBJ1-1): DTGVSQNPRHKITKRGQNVTFRCDPISEHNRLYWYRQTLGQGPEFLTYFQNEAQLEKSRLLSDRFSAERPKGSFSTLEIQRTEQGDSAMYLCASSSRVGGPEAFFGQGTRLTVV.

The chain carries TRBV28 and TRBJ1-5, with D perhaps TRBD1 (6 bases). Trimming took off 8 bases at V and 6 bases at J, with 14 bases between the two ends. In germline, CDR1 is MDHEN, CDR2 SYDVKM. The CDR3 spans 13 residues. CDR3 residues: CASDRSLGQPQHF. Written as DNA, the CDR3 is TGTGCCAGCGACAGGTCACTCGGTCAGCCCCAGCATTTT.